A single sample gave rise to the 23 T cell receptor beta chains below, sequenced in a study of molecular identifiers for immune sequencing clone quantification (dated by TCRdb to about 2018). Libraries were prepared through PCR. Data came from an Illumina HiSeq 4000. In TCRdb, the public reads were trimmed at Q25 with fastp and aligned with MiXCR, with productive beta chains retained. CDR3 protein sequences are deduplicated, and each keeps its most common genes and DNA. This sample has some 9,000 distinct CDR3 sequences in its table, and roughly 14% of those were observed once. Clones ranked in the top ten supply roughly 1.5% of the sample. Source material: naive CD8+ T cells from blood, with Jurkat cell RNA spiked in. This specimen's cell subset or site label, per the study, means: FACS-sorted CD8+CD4-CCR7+CD45RA+ naive T cells. The receptors were sampled from a human donor in good health. Some libraries in this study had Jurkat cell RNA spiked in.

This clonotype showed up just once. Compared with germline, one end of the junction differs, possibly owing to a read error. V usage is TRBV6-2 or TRBV6-3 and J usage is TRBJ1-1; 7 bases are shared with TRBD1. Looked up from germline, CDR1 is MNHEY and CDR2 is SVGEGT. The CDR3 loop spans 15 amino acids. The CDR3 here is CASSRTGPMNTGASF. The CDR3 region has the DNA TGTGCCAGCAGTCGGACAGGCCCTATGAACACTGGAGCTTCCTTT.

The rearrangement links TRBV27 to TRBJ2-7; D is unresolved. Germline CDR1 is MNHEY and CDR2 is SMNVEV (reference sequence). V lost 3 bases to trimming and J lost 5 bases, with 2 bases between them. There are 10 residues in the CDR3. The CDR3 protein is CASSFNEQYF. The CDR3 DNA reads as TGTGCCAGCAGTTTCAACGAGCAGTACTTC.

This rearrangement joins TRBV4-1 to TRBJ2-2; perhaps TRBD1 as D (6 bases). CDR1 is MGHRA and CDR2 is YSYEKL in the germline V gene. Trimming stripped 1 base from V and 4 bases from J, with 22 bases between. This CDR3 comprises 19 residues. CDR3 in DNA: TGCGCCAGCAGCCAAGTAGTGTCAGGGGTTGGAGTTAGCACCGGGGAGCTGTTTTTT. Translation: CASSQVVSGVGVSTGELFF.

At least ten counts were recorded for this clonotype. J is TRBJ2-7 and V is TRBV10-3, with 11 bases lining up with TRBD2. Germline V gene sequence: CDR1 ENHRY, CDR2 SYGVKD. Losses at the gene ends were 3 bases for V and 7 bases for J; bases not matched to a gene: 8. The CDR3 is made up of 15 amino acids. As DNA, the CDR3 is TGTGCCATCAGTGATCCCCCGGGACTAGCGGCGGAGCAGTACTTC. Its translation is CAISDPPGLAAEQYF.

This clonotype is medium-sized (0.01 to 0.1%) by share. The V call is TRBV4-1, the J call TRBJ2-3, with 7 bases identical to TRBD1. Germline V gene sequence: CDR1 MGHRA, CDR2 YSYEKL. CDR3 size: 12 residues. V shed 11 bases, J shed 1 base, and the junction held 3 bases outside the gene matches. In nucleotides, the CDR3 is TGCGCCTGCGGACAGGGCACAGATACGCAGTATTTT. This gives the protein CACGQGTDTQYF.

Concerning this clonotype: Just one base apart from a much larger clone, this may be a read error. The chain has TRBV19 and TRBJ2-1; TRBD1 is a possible D gene (6 bases). The CDR3 is made up of 16 amino acids. With 3 bases removed from V and 9 bases from J, the gap between germline ends came to 21 bases. The germline gives CDR1 LNHDA, CDR2 SQIVND (reference sequence). The CDR3 sequence: CASSIARDLGDTEQFF. As DNA, the CDR3 is TGTGCCAGTAGTATTGCCCGGGATCTGGGGGACACTGAGCAGTTCTTC.

The chain joins TRBV6-1 to TRBJ2-3; 9 bases map to TRBD2. Germline V gene data show CDR1 as MNHNS and CDR2 as SASEGT. The CDR3 loop spans 17 amino acids. V was clipped by 5 bases and J by 6 bases; unmatched bases: 15. CDR3 nucleotide sequence: TGTGCCAGCAGTTCGACTGGCGGGGGGGCCCGGTATGATACGCAGTATTTT. Its translation is CASSSTGGGARYDTQYF.

Concerning this clonotype itself: A much bigger clone sits one base away, suggesting this may be a read error. The chain has TRBV2 and TRBJ1-2, with 7 positions matching TRBD1. CDR1 SNHLY and CDR2 FYNNEI come from the germline V gene. The CDR3 is 14 amino acids. V dropped 6 bases and J dropped 3; count of bases not matched to a gene: 7. The DNA of the CDR3 is TGTGCCAGCAGAGGCTCGACAGGGCACTATGGCTACACCTTC. This gives the protein CASRGSTGHYGYTF.

This clonotype was detected a few times. The chain recombines TRBV6-2 or TRBV6-3 with TRBJ1-1; no firm D call. The V end lost 2 bases, the J end lost 0 bases, and 13 bases lay between the germline ends. In germline, CDR1 is MNHEY, CDR2 SVGEGT. The CDR3 runs 16 residues. The CDR3 loop is CASSYNRGLLNTEAFF. CDR3 coding DNA: TGTGCCAGCAGTTACAATCGAGGACTTCTGAACACTGAAGCTTTCTTT.

The chain couples TRBV4-2 to TRBJ1-1; D is perhaps TRBD1 (6 bases). Trimming took off 4 bases at V and 10 bases at J, with 19 bases between the two ends. This CDR3 is built from 14 residues. Germline loops: CDR1 LGHNA, CDR2 YNFKEQ. The CDR3, as DNA: TGTGCCAGCAGCCCAGACAGATGGGGGCTAGTAGCTTTCTTT. Translating it yields CASSPDRWGLVAFF.

By share, this clonotype counts as medium-sized. DNA for the CDR3: TGTGCCAGCAGTCGGGGCCCAGGGGATTTTACTAGCACAGATACGCAGTATTTT. Translation: CASSRGPGDFTSTDTQYF. The chain combines TRBV6-1 with TRBJ2-3; tentatively, D is TRBD1 (6 bases). Germline V gene lookup returns CDR1 MNHNS and CDR2 SASEGT. The CDR3 is 18 residues long. V shed 5 bases and J shed 0 bases, with 21 bases lying between them.

The chain recombines TRBV19 with TRBJ2-1; 8 bases are shared with TRBD2. CDR3 length: 14 amino acids. Germline assignment: CDR1 LNHDA and CDR2 SQIVND (reference sequence). V gave up 4 bases and J gave up 8 bases; unmatched junction bases: 7. The CDR3 here is CASSTGLGADEQFF. The CDR3, as DNA: TGTGCCAGTAGTACGGGACTAGGGGCGGATGAGCAGTTCTTC.

This clonotype was seen ten or more times. The chain is built from TRBV28 and TRBJ2-1, with 10 bases aligning to TRBD2. J lost 2 bases, V lost 5 bases, and 15 bases had no gene match. CDR1 is MDHEN, CDR2 SYDVKM, per germline. This CDR3 has 19 amino acids. The CDR3: CASSAIALAGKQTYNEQFF. The CDR3 DNA is TGTGCCAGCAGTGCCATCGCACTAGCGGGAAAGCAAACCTACAATGAGCAGTTCTTC.

This clonotype came up many times. This chain links TRBV2 with TRBJ1-2; D might be TRBD1 (6 bases). The ends were cut back, 5 bases at V and 8 bases at J, with 21 bases in the middle. Germline assignment: CDR1 SNHLY and CDR2 FYNNEI. The length of the CDR3 is 15 residues. CDR3 nucleotide sequence: TGTGCCAGCAGTCCTCCGCGGGACACCCACCAGGGCTACACCTTC. Protein: CASSPPRDTHQGYTF.

The sample holds many counts of this clonotype. The V gene is TRBV7-2, the J gene TRBJ2-7; maybe TRBD1 (6 bases). Germline V CDR1 and CDR2: SGHTA, FQGNSA. The CDR3 length is 13 residues. V was trimmed by 5 bases and J by 6 bases, leaving 14 bases between them. The DNA of the CDR3 is TGTGCCAGCAGCGCAGGGGTCGGCGGCGAGCAGTACTTC. It translates to CASSAGVGGEQYF.

This clonotype was observed at least ten times. The junction departs from the called germline gene at one end, perhaps through a read error. V gene TRBV28 combines with J gene TRBJ2-7, with TRBD1 matching over 9 bases. The CDR3 has 13 amino acids. The germline gives CDR1 MDHEN, CDR2 SYDVKM. Written as DNA, the CDR3 is TGTGCCAGCAGTCTATGGACAGGGGATGAGCAGTACTTC. It translates to CASSLWTGDEQYF.

This clonotype appeared many times. The chain combines TRBV3-1 with TRBJ2-5; 11 bases are shared with TRBD2. The length of the CDR3 is 18 residues. V was pared by 0 bases and J by 2 bases, with 8 bases of the junction left unmatched. The V gene's germline CDR1 is LGHDT and CDR2 YNNKEL (reference sequence). The DNA for the CDR3 is TGTGCCAGCAGCCAAGATTTCGTAGGGACTAGCGGACAAGAGACCCAGTACTTC. It encodes CASSQDFVGTSGQETQYF.

This clonotype rates as medium-sized (0.01 to 0.1%). The chain couples TRBV7-2 to TRBJ2-7, with TRBD2 identical over 7 bases. Germline-derived CDR1 and CDR2 are SGHTA and FQGNSA. The CDR3 loop spans 14 amino acids. The V gene end was trimmed by 4 bases and the J gene end by 3 bases; junction bases not matched to a gene: 6. DNA for the CDR3: TGTGCCAGCAGCTCCGGAGCGGGAAGCTACGAGCAGTACTTC. Protein: CASSSGAGSYEQYF.

Ten or more counts support this clonotype. CDR3 bases: TGTGCCAGTAGTATAGTTGGGCAGGGGGGCAATGAGCAGTTCTTC. Translation: CASSIVGQGGNEQFF. This sequence joins TRBV19 and TRBJ2-1; D perhaps matches TRBD1 (7 bases). The ends were cut back, 1 base at V and 6 bases at J, with 13 bases in the middle. The CDR3 consists of 15 residues. The germline V gene encodes CDR1 LNHDA and CDR2 SQIVND (reference sequence).

This clonotype was picked up many times. The J gene is TRBJ2-1, the V gene TRBV7-2; unclear D gene. Trimming cost V 3 bases and J 7 bases, with 10 bases left between them. CDR1 and CDR2 from the germline V gene are SGHTA and FQGNSA. This CDR3 has 13 amino acids. CDR3 sequence (DNA): TGTGCCAGCAGCTTCTACACCAATAATGAGCAGTTCTTC. The encoded protein is CASSFYTNNEQFF.

By proportion, this clonotype is medium-sized. The V and J genes are TRBV7-2 and TRBJ2-5; 7 nucleotides agree with TRBD1. In germline, CDR1 is SGHTA, CDR2 FQGNSA. V was pared by 5 bases and J by 5 bases, with 14 bases of the junction left unmatched. This CDR3 comprises 16 residues. This chain's CDR3 is CASSDRQGRYTETQYF. CDR3 bases: TGTGCCAGCAGCGATCGACAGGGACGGTATACGGAGACCCAGTACTTC.

In regard to this clonotype: One base away lies a much larger clone, so this may be a sequencing read error. The chain couples TRBV29-1 to TRBJ2-2, with D tentatively TRBD1 (6 bases). V lost 2 bases and J 1 base, leaving 14 bases between the germline ends. The CDR3 has 16 residues. Germline V gene sequence: CDR1 SQVTM, CDR2 ANQGSEA. The CDR3 protein is CSVESSGVWNTGELFF. The CDR3 nucleotides read TGCAGCGTTGAAAGCTCAGGGGTTTGGAACACCGGGGAGCTGTTTTTT.

Ten or more counts support this clonotype. The genes are TRBV5-4 and TRBJ1-6; possible D gene TRBD1, 6 bases. V was cut by 5 bases and J by 0 bases, with 21 bases left in between. Per germline, CDR1 SGHNT and CDR2 YYREEE (reference sequence). This CDR3 is 19 amino acids long. This CDR3 reads CASSWKQGPVDSYNSPLHF. In DNA form, the CDR3 reads TGTGCCAGCAGTTGGAAACAGGGTCCCGTAGACTCCTATAATTCACCCCTCCACTTT.